These T cell receptor beta chains were read from a single sample in a study of regulatory T cells in long-lasting Graves disease. MiXCR, run by TCRdb on the multiplex PCR reads, gives a single entry per CDR3 protein. The profile shows fewer than 550,000 distinct CDR3 sequences, approximately 21% of them singletons. The sample consisted of peripheral blood mononuclear cells (PBMCs), taken when the disease was refractory, from a patient treated with antithyroid drugs. The receptors were sampled from a female donor with Graves disease. Both conserved end residues are part of each CDR3. D genes are given only for firm matches. Clone sizes are given selectively: once, few, many, or a class where the clone is expanded.

>.|15|TRBJ2-2|.|TRBV19
CASSTGPVNTGELFF
TGTGCCAGTAGTACCGGACCAGTTAACACCGGGGAGCTGTTTTTT
>TRBD1|15|TRBJ1-4|many|TRBV2
CASSADRGQEEKLFF
TGTGCCAGCAGTGCAGACAGGGGGCAGGAGGAAAAACTGTTTTTT
>.|13|TRBJ2-7|.|TRBV30
CAWSEQEGHEQYF
TGTGCCTGGAGTGAACAGGAGGGTCACGAGCAGTACTTC
>.|13|TRBJ2-2|.|TRBV28
CASSLQETGELFF
TGTGCCAGCAGTTTGCAGGAGACCGGGGAGCTGTTTTTT
>.|13|TRBJ2-1|.|TRBV11-3
CASSLNRVNEQFF
TGTGCCAGCAGCTTAAACAGGGTCAATGAGCAGTTCTTC
>.|12|TRBJ2-5|few|TRBV7-2
CASSSAWETQYF
TGTGCCAGCAGCTCCGCTTGGGAGACCCAGTACTTC
>.|13|TRBJ1-2|few|TRBV30
CACTLIGKYGYTF
TGTGCCTGTACTTTAATTGGGAAGTATGGCTACACCTTC
>.|15|TRBJ2-6|.|TRBV30
CTWTQEGSGANVLTF
TGTACCTGGACCCAGGAAGGTTCTGGGGCCAACGTCCTGACTTTC
>TRBD1|13|TRBJ1-3|.|TRBV5-4
CASSPGTENTIYF
TGTGCCAGCAGCCCCGGGACAGAAAACACCATATATTTT
>TRBD1|15|TRBJ2-7|many|TRBV3-1
CASSSTGDHSYEQYF
TGTGCCAGCAGCTCGACAGGGGACCACTCCTACGAGCAGTACTTC
>.|13|TRBJ1-2|many|TRBV28
CASTKEINYGYTF
TGTGCCAGCACGAAGGAAATAAACTATGGCTACACCTTC
>.|13|TRBJ2-7|many|TRBV6-1
CASSRELSYEQYF
TGTGCCAGCAGCCGGGAACTTAGCTACGAGCAGTACTTC
>TRBD1|19|TRBJ1-6|many|TRBV2
CASSGRAFDRGSHNSPLHF
TGTGCCAGCAGTGGAAGAGCGTTCGACAGGGGTTCCCATAATTCACCCCTCCACTTT
>.|12|TRBJ1-6|few|TRBV20-1
CSARDGHSPLHF
TGCAGTGCTAGAGACGGCCATTCACCCCTCCACTTT
>.|15|TRBJ1-2|many|TRBV7-9
CASSLGGAGNYGYTF
TGTGCCAGCAGCTTGGGGGGAGCTGGGAACTATGGCTACACCTTC
>.|13|TRBJ2-2|few|TRBV28
CASSLIWTGELFF
TGTGCCAGCAGTTTAATATGGACCGGGGAGCTGTTTTTT
>TRBD1|14|TRBJ1-6|many|TRBV28
CASSFGTAGSPLHF
TGTGCCAGCAGTTTCGGGACAGCGGGTTCACCCCTCCACTTT
>.|13|TRBJ2-7|many|TRBV28
CASSSDTSYEQYF
TGTGCCAGCAGTTCAGACACATCCTACGAGCAGTACTTC
>.|14|TRBJ1-5|many|TRBV12-3/TRBV12-4
CASSRDGGNQPQHF
TGTGCCAGCAGCCGGGACGGGGGCAATCAGCCCCAGCATTTT
>TRBD1|14|TRBJ1-2|many|TRBV28
CASSFRDRAEGYTF
TGTGCCAGCAGTTTTCGGGACAGGGCAGAAGGCTACACCTTC
>.|15|TRBJ1-2|few|TRBV19
CASSPNQGGTRGYTF
TGTGCCAGTAGCCCTAACCAGGGAGGGACGCGAGGCTACACCTTC
>TRBD2|18|TRBJ2-7|few|TRBV7-2
CASSARTSGYLTPYEQYF
TGTGCCAGCAGCGCCCGGACTAGCGGGTACCTTACACCCTACGAGCAGTACTTC
>.|15|TRBJ2-3|.|TRBV7-2
CASSLEVVSGDTQYF
TGTGCCAGCAGCTTAGAAGTAGTCAGCGGCGATACGCAGTATTTT
>TRBD1|14|TRBJ2-1|many|TRBV28
CASSFLNRGNEQFF
TGTGCCAGCAGTTTCCTGAACAGGGGCAATGAGCAGTTCTTC
>.|15|TRBJ2-7|many|TRBV11-2
CASSLRDLDYYEQYF
TGTGCCAGCAGCCTACGGGACTTGGACTACTACGAGCAGTACTTC
>.|17|TRBJ2-3|.|TRBV6-2/TRBV6-3
CASSYFTGDASTDTQYF
TGTGCCAGCAGTTACTTTACAGGTGACGCTAGCACAGATACGCAGTATTTT
>.|13|TRBJ2-7|.|TRBV20-1
CSAYRVSSYEQYF
TGCAGTGCTTACAGGGTGAGCTCCTACGAGCAGTACTTC
>TRBD1|13|TRBJ1-1|many|TRBV27
CASTSGDRAEAFF
TGTGCCAGCACCTCGGGGGACAGGGCTGAAGCTTTCTTT
>TRBD1|15|TRBJ1-3|few|TRBV6-2/TRBV6-3
CASLKAPGQGSTIYF
TGTGCCAGTCTCAAGGCCCCGGGACAGGGAAGCACCATATATTTT
>.|15|TRBJ2-5|few|TRBV27
CASSFLPGDQETQYF
TGTGCCAGCAGTTTCCTTCCGGGGGACCAAGAGACCCAGTACTTC
>TRBD1|17|TRBJ1-2|few|TRBV19
CASSIDPLTGGYYGYTF
TGTGCCAGTAGTATAGACCCTCTGACAGGGGGCTACTATGGCTACACCTTC
>.|15|TRBJ1-2|.|TRBV18
CASSPRGTENYGYTF
TGTGCCAGCTCACCACGAGGGACGGAAAACTATGGCTACACCTTC
>TRBD1|14|TRBJ1-5|many|TRBV7-2
CASSVTGNNQPQHF
TGTGCCAGCAGCGTGACAGGGAACAATCAGCCCCAGCATTTT
>.|15|TRBJ1-1|many|TRBV7-8
CASSQGGGKNTEAFF
TGTGCCAGCAGCCAAGGCGGGGGCAAGAACACTGAAGCTTTCTTT
>.|13|TRBJ1-1|.|TRBV7-3
CASSLMSNTEAFF
TGTGCCAGCAGCTTAATGAGTAACACTGAAGCTTTCTTT
>.|12|TRBJ1-6|few|TRBV12-3/TRBV12-4
CASSFEKSPLHF
TGTGCCAGCAGTTTCGAGAAATCACCCCTCCACTTT
>TRBD1|17|TRBJ1-4|.|TRBV5-1
CASSLVRIGTANEKLFF
TGCGCCAGCAGCTTGGTCCGTATCGGGACAGCTAATGAAAAACTGTTTTTT
>TRBD1|16|TRBJ2-7|.|TRBV27
CASSFAAGGLSGEQYF
TGTGCCAGCAGTTTTGCGGCAGGGGGTCTCTCGGGCGAGCAGTACTTC
>.|12|TRBJ1-2|few|TRBV20-1
CSARDFNYGYTF
TGCAGTGCTAGAGATTTCAACTATGGCTACACCTTC
>TRBD1|13|TRBJ1-5|.|TRBV6-1
CATRTGRNQPQHF
TGTGCCACCAGGACAGGGAGGAATCAGCCCCAGCATTTT
>TRBD1|15|TRBJ1-5|many|TRBV28
CASSPDRGLGQPQHF
TGTGCCAGCAGTCCTGACAGGGGGTTGGGGCAGCCCCAGCATTTT
>TRBD1|13|TRBJ1-5|many|TRBV2
CASTITGGQPQHF
TGTGCCAGCACCATTACAGGGGGCCAGCCCCAGCATTTT
>.|15|TRBJ2-2|many|TRBV6-1
CASSEALLGAGELFF
TGTGCCAGCAGTGAAGCGTTATTGGGGGCTGGGGAGCTGTTTTTT
>.|15|TRBJ2-7|few|TRBV7-9
CASSLGVAGPNEQYF
TGTGCCAGCAGCTTGGGTGTAGCCGGCCCCAACGAGCAGTACTTC
>.|14|TRBJ2-7|few|TRBV29-1
CSVLGGIGPYEQYF
TGCAGCGTCCTTGGGGGGATCGGACCCTACGAGCAGTACTTC
>TRBD1|15|TRBJ2-7|many|TRBV10-3
CAISEGATGLYEQYF
TGTGCCATCAGTGAGGGCGCGACAGGGTTATACGAGCAGTACTTC
>.|13|TRBJ1-1|few|TRBV6-1
CASRALTNTEAFF
TGTGCCAGCAGAGCACTCACGAACACTGAAGCTTTCTTT